These T cell receptor beta chains were read from a single sample in a study of blood T cell repertoires in COVID-19. Using immunoSEQ multiplex PCR, the repertoire was profiled, and TCRdb retains in-frame clones only, with some absent. The sample yields tens of thousands of clones, roughly nine tenths seen once. The material sequenced was peripheral blood. All receptors derive from a human donor with active COVID-19. The donor label of this sample is uncertain. CDR3s include the opening cysteine and the closing phenylalanine or tryptophan. The D gene is left open where the match is weak. Some rows mark clone size as missing; the rest say once, few, many or name a class of expanded clone.

TRBJ2-5 NA TRBV6-5 NA TGTGCCAGCAGTCGCCGACTAGAAGGGGAGACCCAGTACTTC CASSRRLEGETQYF
TRBJ2-3 NA TRBV9 NA TGTGCCAGCAGCGACCCCCGGGGGGCAGCCCTAGATACGCAGTATTTT CASSDPRGAALDTQYF
TRBJ2-5 NA TRBV3-1/TRBV3-2 NA TGTGCCAGCAGCCAAGGGAGGCAGGGGAGTCAAGAGACCCAGTACTTC CASSQGRQGSQETQYF
TRBJ1-2 NA TRBV2 TRBD1 TGTGCCAGCGTCCAACTTACAGGGGGTCTCGGCTACACCTTC CASVQLTGGLGYTF
TRBJ2-7 NA TRBV5-8 TRBD1 TGTGCCAGCAGCTTACCGGGACAGGGAAGCGAGCAGTACTTC CASSLPGQGSEQYF
TRBJ2-4 NA TRBV18 NA TGTGCCAGCTCACCATCCGGGAAGAAAAACATTCAGTACTTC CASSPSGKKNIQYF
TRBJ2-2 NA TRBV5-4 TRBD2 TGTGCCAGCAGCTTTAATAGGGGGACTAGGGCCGGGGAGCTGTTTTTT CASSFNRGTRAGELFF
TRBJ2-3 NA TRBV7-3 NA TGTGCCAGCGCCGGCCTTCTCCCCGGGGATACGCAGTATTTT CASAGLLPGDTQYF
TRBJ1-3 NA TRBV6-2/TRBV6-3 NA TGTGCCAGCAGTTACGACGTCGGGGGCTCTGGAAACACCATATATTTT CASSYDVGGSGNTIYF
TRBJ1-1 NA TRBV6-5 TRBD1 TGTGCCAGCAGTAGCGGGACAGGCGACGGCTTCGGAGCTTTCTTT CASSSGTGDGFGAFF
TRBJ1-2 once TRBV3-1/TRBV3-2 NA TGTGCCAGCAGCCCTATGGCTAACTATGGCTACACCTTC CASSPMANYGYTF
TRBJ2-1 NA TRBV19 NA TGTGCCAGTAGTAACAGGGAGCTGACCTACAATGAGCAGTTCTTC CASSNRELTYNEQFF
TRBJ2-3 NA TRBV14 TRBD2 TGTGCCAGCAGCCAGAGCGGGATCCGATTCACAGATACGCAGTATTTT CASSQSGIRFTDTQYF
TRBJ2-1 NA TRBV9 TRBD2 TGTGCCAGCAGTCCAAGCGGGGGGGCAGGCAATGAGCAGTTCTTC CASSPSGGAGNEQFF
TRBJ2-2 NA TRBV4-3 TRBD1 TGCGCCAGCAGCCAAGCAACGACAGGGGGCAACACCGGGGAGCTGTTTTTT CASSQATTGGNTGELFF
TRBJ2-3 NA TRBV7-6 TRBD2 TGTGCCAGCACCCGACGGGAGGGGGGGGATACGCAGTATTTT CASTRREGGDTQYF
TRBJ2-5 once TRBV7-2 NA TGTGCCAGCAGCTTACGGGTTGGCGCGGGGAGAGCCTATCAAGAGACCCAGTACTTC CASSLRVGAGRAYQETQYF
TRBJ1-5 NA TRBV9 NA TGTGCCAGCAGCGTCACAGGAGGCAATCAGCCCCAGCATTTT CASSVTGGNQPQHF
TRBJ1-1 NA TRBV19 NA TGTGCCAGTAGGGCCTCAAGTACCTGGAACACTGAAGCTTTCTTT CASRASSTWNTEAFF
TRBJ2-3 few TRBV18 NA TGTGCCAGCTCACTGATTGCGGAAAGCACAGATACGCAGTATTTT CASSLIAESTDTQYF
TRBJ2-1 NA TRBV7-9 TRBD2 TGTGCCAGCAGCTTATTGCTAGCGGCGCTAGCCCGTAGGGGTGAGCAGTTCTTC CASSLLLAALARRGEQFF
TRBJ2-7 NA TRBV5-4 TRBD1 TGTGCCAGCAGCTACCAACAGGGGAGCTCCTACGAGCAGTACTTC CASSYQQGSSYEQYF
TRBJ1-2 NA TRBV18 TRBD1 TGTGCCAGCTCACAAGTCCTGGGTGTTGGGGCAGGGGGCCCCTTACTTGGTGGCTACACCTTC CASSQVLGVGAGGPLLGGYTF
TRBJ2-7 few TRBV2 NA TGTGCCAGCACGTTCTCGACAGGCTACGAGCAGTACTTC CASTFSTGYEQYF
TRBJ2-5 NA TRBV24-1 NA TGTGCCACCAGTGACCTCCGGGGGGCCGCAGGAGAGACCCAGTACTTC CATSDLRGAAGETQYF
TRBJ2-5 NA TRBV6-5 NA TGTGCCAGCAGTTATACCCCCGTCGAGAAGACCCAGTACTTC CASSYTPVEKTQYF
TRBJ2-7 NA TRBV7-9 NA TGTGCCAGCGGCGGGGTTGGGTCCTACGAGCAGTACTTC CASGGVGSYEQYF
TRBJ2-5 NA TRBV3-1/TRBV3-2 NA TGTGCCAGCAGCCAGCCCGGAAGGGGCCTTCAAGAGACCCAGTACTTC CASSQPGRGLQETQYF
TRBJ1-6 NA TRBV27 NA TGTGCCAGCAGTTTCCCAGGGCTAAATTCACCCCTCCACTTT CASSFPGLNSPLHF
TRBJ1-2 NA TRBV19 TRBD1 TGTGCCAGTAGTGGAAGACAGGGGCGAAGGTCTAACTATGGCTACACCTTC CASSGRQGRRSNYGYTF
TRBJ2-7 once TRBV6-5 TRBD1 TGTGCCGCCAGGGGGAACCCCTACGAGCAGTACTTC CAARGNPYEQYF
TRBJ2-1 NA TRBV7-8 TRBD2 TGTGCCAGCAGTCGGACTAGGGGATCCTACAATGAGCAGTTCTTC CASSRTRGSYNEQFF
TRBJ1-1 NA TRBV12-5 TRBD1 TGTGCTAGTGGTTTGGGGGGGACAGGACTCTTCACTGAAGCTTTCTTT CASGLGGTGLFTEAFF
TRBJ1-1 NA TRBV3-1/TRBV3-2 TRBD1 TGTGCCAGCAGCCCAGGGGGGAACACTGAAGCTTTCTTT CASSPGGNTEAFF
TRBJ2-3 NA TRBV4-2 NA TGTGCCAGCAGCCAAGATCGAGTCAGCACAGATACGCAGTATTTT CASSQDRVSTDTQYF
TRBJ2-1 NA TRBV5-1 TRBD2 TGCGCCAGCAGCTCAGCGGGGAGCTCCTACAATGAGCAGTTCTTC CASSSAGSSYNEQFF
TRBJ1-4 NA TRBV14 TRBD1 TGTGCCAGCAGCCCACGGGCAGGGGGTGAAAAACTGTTTTTT CASSPRAGGEKLFF
TRBJ1-4 NA TRBV4-1 TRBD1 TGCGCCAGCAGCCAACCACAGGGGCCTAATGAAAAACTGTTTTTT CASSQPQGPNEKLFF
TRBJ1-2 NA TRBV18 NA TGTGCCAGCTCACCACCGACTCCAGGGGAGGGCTACACCTTC CASSPPTPGEGYTF
TRBJ2-7 once TRBV5-6 TRBD1 TGTGCCAGCAGCTTACTGGGACAGGGGCCCCTAGACGAGCAGTACTTC CASSLLGQGPLDEQYF
TRBJ2-7 few TRBV11-2 NA TGTGCCAGCAGCTTATTTGCAGTCTACGAGCAGTACTTC CASSLFAVYEQYF
TRBJ1-2 NA TRBV4-3 NA TGCGCCAGCAGCCAAGACCTGGACAGCTCTTACACCTTC CASSQDLDSSYTF
TRBJ2-7 NA TRBV7-9 NA TGTGCCAGCAGCTTAGGGCTTTCGTCGGGCGAGCAGTACTTC CASSLGLSSGEQYF
TRBJ2-1 NA TRBV6-1 NA TGTGCCAGCAGTGAAACCTGGGGGGACAATGAGCAGTTCTTC CASSETWGDNEQFF
TRBJ1-3 NA TRBV29-1 TRBD1 TGCAGCGTTGAGAGGGGGCCTGGAAACACCATATATTTT CSVERGPGNTIYF
TRBJ1-2 once TRBV9 TRBD1 TGTGCCAGCAGCGTAGTGGCTGGGACAGGGAATGGCTACACCTTC CASSVVAGTGNGYTF
TRBJ1-2 NA TRBV11-1 TRBD1 TGTGCCAGCAGCCGAACGACAGGGATCTATGGCTACACCTTC CASSRTTGIYGYTF
TRBJ1-1 NA TRBV6-2/TRBV6-3 NA TGTGCCAGCAGTGGTCAGGGTTCCGCTGAAGCTTTCTTT CASSGQGSAEAFF
TRBJ1-2 NA TRBV4-1 TRBD1 TGCGCCAGCAGCCAAGATAACAGGGGCAGGTATGGCTACACCTTC CASSQDNRGRYGYTF
TRBJ2-1 NA TRBV19 NA TGTGCCAGTAGTATGGCAGCAGGGGATGAGCAGTTCTTC CASSMAAGDEQFF
TRBJ2-1 NA TRBV18 TRBD2 TGTGCCAGCTCACCACCGACAGCTAGCGGGGGCTATGAGCAGTTCTTC CASSPPTASGGYEQFF
TRBJ2-5 NA TRBV6-5 TRBD1 TGTGCCAGCGGGGACAGGGGCCGCCAAGAGACCCAGTACTTC CASGDRGRQETQYF
TRBJ2-3 NA TRBV4-2 NA TGTGCCAGCAGCCAAGATCTCGGGCAAGAGGGGCAGTATTTT CASSQDLGQEGQYF
TRBJ1-1 NA TRBV27 TRBD1 TGTGCCAGCAGTCTACGGACAGGGTGGGGGAACACTGAAGCTTTCTTT CASSLRTGWGNTEAFF
TRBJ1-2 NA TRBV7-9 NA TGTGCCAGCAGGGACACCCAAACCCCCGGCTTCTATGGCTACACCTTC CASRDTQTPGFYGYTF
TRBJ1-4 NA TRBV5-6 NA TGTGCCAGCAGCTTCGACAGGCACAATGAAAAACTGTTTTTT CASSFDRHNEKLFF
TRBJ1-1 NA TRBV4-2 NA TGTGCCAGCAGCACCGGCACTGAAGCTTTCTTT CASSTGTEAFF
TRBJ1-6 few TRBV7-2 NA TGTGCCAGCAGCTTAGGGAGTTGGGTTTCACCCCTCCACTTT CASSLGSWVSPLHF
TRBJ1-1 NA TRBV19 NA TGTGCCAGTAGTATTATCGGGAAAATGAACACTGAAGCTTTCTTT CASSIIGKMNTEAFF